Each of the 30 T cell receptor beta chains below was sequenced from the same sample in a study of T cells in women clearing cervical HPV infection. Method: immunoSEQ multiplex PCR; TCRdb's copy keeps in-frame clones and lacks some. Its listing shows some 40,000 clones. Sequenced input: blood buffy coat. These receptors originate from a woman aged 18 to 75 with a cervical HPV16 infection that either progressed to CIN3+ or cleared (not recorded which).

Concerning this clone: The read halts 3 residues ahead of the CDR3 end, with the missing end drawn from the germline J gene. V gene TRBV29-1 combines with J gene TRBJ2-1; a weak D match, TRBD2 (6 bases). This CDR3 region has 13 residues. Trimming left V 4 bases short and J 1 base short, with 8 bases between. Germline V gene lookup returns CDR1 SQVTM and CDR2 ANQGSEA. CDR3 sequence reads: CSVGGGSYNEQFF. Partial CDR3 DNA: TGCAGCGTTGGTGGGGGGTCCTACAATGAG.

Turning to this clone: Sequencing ends 3 residues short of the CDR3 end; the germline J gene provides the rest. This rearrangement joins TRBV7-8 to TRBJ2-1; 7 bases agree with TRBD2. V gave up 6 bases and J gave up 0 bases; unmatched junction bases: 14. Germline-derived CDR1 and CDR2 are SGHVS and FQNEAQ. The CDR3 spans 18 residues. The CDR3 sequence: CASRPQPTSLSSYNEQFF. The covered CDR3 bases are TGTGCCAGCAGGCCACAACCGACTAGCCTGAGCTCCTACAATGAG.

Concerning this clone itself: The CDR3 end is not reached by the read, which stops 3 residues before it; the germline J gene fills it in. V is TRBV19 and J is TRBJ2-1; TRBD1 matches at 10 bases. Germline V CDR1 and CDR2: LNHDA, SQIVND (reference sequence). This CDR3 is 15 amino acids long. Trimming cost V 1 base and J 7 bases; bases outside gene matches: 4. This CDR3 is CASSIGGQGTNEQFF. The sequenced part of the CDR3 DNA is TGTGCCAGTAGTATAGGGGGACAGGGGACGAATGAG. The full variable domain, with the rest looked up from reference TRBV19 and TRBJ2-1, is DGGITQSPKYLFRKEGQNVTLSCEQNLNHDAMYWYRQDPGQGLRLIYYSQIVNDFQKGDIAEGYSVSREKKESFPLTVTSAQKNPTAFYLCASSIGGQGTNEQFFGPGTRLTVL.

A word on this clone: The read gets to within 3 residues of the CDR3 end, and the germline J gene fills in the rest. The V and J genes are TRBV2 and TRBJ2-2; TRBD1 or TRBD2 may be the D gene (5 bases each). Germline CDR1 is SNHLY and CDR2 is FYNNEI. CDR3 length: 13 amino acids. CDR3 in amino acids: CAHRGQGNSPLFF. The CDR3 DNA, read in part, is TGTGCCCATAGAGGGCAGGGCAATTCACCG.

Note on this clone: Coverage ceases 3 residues before the CDR3 finishes, and the germline J gene fills in the end. The chain is built from TRBV7-2 and TRBJ2-7; D may correspond to TRBD1 or TRBD2 (5 bases each). The germline V gene has CDR1 SGHTA and CDR2 FQGNSA. Trimming stripped 3 bases from V and 1 base from J, with 13 bases between. The CDR3 totals 15 residues. This CDR3 reads CASSFVQGESYEQYF. Partial CDR3 DNA: TGTGCCAGCAGCTTCGTCCAGGGAGAGTCCTACGAG.

About this clone: Sequencing ends 3 residues short of the CDR3 end; the germline J gene provides the rest. This chain connects TRBV15 to TRBJ2-5; D may be TRBD1 (6 bases). Germline loops: CDR1 LNHNV, CDR2 YYDKDF (reference sequence). V shed 5 bases and J shed 5 bases, with 18 bases lying between them. The CDR3 length is 15 residues. The CDR3 protein is CATSLPGQSLETQYF. The sequenced CDR3 bases are TGTGCCACCAGCCTCCCCGGACAGTCGCTTGAGACC.

Concerning this clone: Read sequence stops 3 residues before the CDR3 end, and the germline J gene provides the missing end. The V gene is TRBV19, the J gene TRBJ2-1, with 8 nucleotides matching TRBD2. With 5 bases clipped from V and 0 bases from J, the junction kept 3 bases outside the gene matches. Germline loops: CDR1 LNHDA, CDR2 SQIVND (reference sequence). CDR3 length equals 15 residues. Partial CDR3 DNA: TGTGCCAGTAGTTTGGGACTAGTCTCCTACAATGAG. Translation: CASSLGLVSYNE. The entire CDR3 sequence reads CASSLGLVSYNEQFF.

As to this clone: The missing CDR3 end, 3 residues past where the read stops, is filled in from the germline J gene. V and J are TRBV2 and TRBJ1-1, with 8 bases matching TRBD1. The V segment lost 8 bases and the J segment 2 bases; nucleotides outside the gene matches: 10. In germline, CDR1 is SNHLY, CDR2 FYNNEI. This CDR3 is 15 amino acids long. Incomplete CDR3 DNA: TGTGCCAGCCCCGGACAGGGAAAAGGAAACACTGAA. It encodes CASPGQGKGNTE. The full-length CDR3 reads as CASPGQGKGNTEAFF.

In the case of this clone: The read halts 3 residues ahead of the CDR3 end, with the missing end drawn from the germline J gene. The chain carries TRBV15 and TRBJ1-4, with 9 bases fitting TRBD1. The germline gives CDR1 LNHNV, CDR2 YYDKDF (reference sequence). Trimming cost V 6 bases and J 8 bases; bases outside gene matches: 7. This CDR3 spans 14 amino acids. CDR3 loop: CATSGQGWGEKLFF. Incomplete CDR3 DNA: TGTGCCACCAGTGGACAGGGGTGGGGGGAAAAA.

For this clone: The read ends 3 residues shy of where the CDR3 ends; the end is completed using the germline J gene. J is TRBJ1-2 and V is TRBV19; 7 bases are shared with TRBD1. CDR1 and CDR2 from the germline V gene are LNHDA and SQIVND (reference sequence). The length of the CDR3 is 15 residues. CDR3 sequence reads: CASSMRQGDPHDYTF. CDR3 DNA, as far as it was read: TGTGCCAGTAGTATGAGACAGGGTGACCCCCACGAC.

A word on this clone: The DNA ends 3 residues before the CDR3 does, and the rest of the CDR3 is filled in from the germline J gene. The V call is TRBV27, the J call TRBJ2-5; 7 bases are shared with TRBD1. The CDR3 is 16 amino acids. CDR1 and CDR2 from the germline V gene are MNHEY and SMNVEV (reference sequence). The CDR3 loop is CASGWWPSQGPDTQYF. CDR3 DNA, as far as it was read: TGTGCCAGCGGATGGTGGCCTTCACAGGGGCCAGATACC.

As for this clone: The observed sequence ends 3 residues before the CDR3 terminus, with the missing tail filled in from the germline J gene. The chain recombines TRBV28 with TRBJ1-1; 8 bases fit TRBD1. The CDR3 loop spans 14 amino acids. Trimming took 5 bases from V and 0 from J; bases not matched to a gene: 2. The germline V gene encodes CDR1 MDHEN and CDR2 SYDVKM. The CDR3: CASSGGQVNTEAFF. The CDR3 bases that were read are TGTGCCAGCAGTGGGGGACAGGTGAACACTGAA.

Comments on this clone: The CDR3 goes on 3 residues after the read ends, and that part is filled in from the germline J gene. The chain links TRBV7-6 to TRBJ2-3; a possible D gene is TRBD2 (6 bases). Germline CDR1 and CDR2: SGHVS and FNYEAQ. The V gene lost 3 bases and the J gene lost 4 bases, with 11 bases spanning the gap. This CDR3 spans 14 amino acids. CDR3 in amino acids: CASSLIADPDTQYF. Partial CDR3 DNA: TGTGCCAGCAGCTTGATAGCGGATCCAGATACG.

Remarks on this clone: The CDR3 end lies 3 residues beyond the end of the read and is filled in from the germline J gene. The chain joins TRBV10-3 to TRBJ2-3, with D perhaps matching TRBD2 (5 bases). CDR3 length: 13 residues. The germline V gene encodes CDR1 ENHRY and CDR2 SYGVKD. The CDR3 DNA, read in part, is TGTGCCATCGCGCGGGTATTTGGTGAGACG. This codes for CAIARVFGET. From start to end, the CDR3 is CAIARVFGETQYF.

Of note for this clone: Coverage ceases 3 residues before the CDR3 finishes, and the germline J gene fills in the end. This chain uses TRBV19 with TRBJ2-3, with D tentatively TRBD1 (6 bases). This CDR3 is 15 amino acids long. From germline, CDR1 is LNHDA and CDR2 SQIVND (reference sequence). Partial CDR3 DNA: TGTGCCAGTAGTGTGGGGGCGACACCCGGCCAGCCG. Translation gives CASSVGATPGQP. The CDR3 reads in full as CASSVGATPGQPQYF.

About this clone: The CDR3 extends 3 residues past the end of the read, so its final part is completed from the germline J gene. The rearrangement links TRBV19 to TRBJ2-2; D uncertain. CDR1 and CDR2 (germline): LNHDA, SQIVND (reference sequence). V lost 0 bases, J lost 9 bases, and 14 bases lay in between. The CDR3 has 15 residues. The CDR3 DNA, read in part, is TGTGCCAGTAGTATAGATCACCTAGTAGGCCGGGAG. It yields the protein CASSIDHLVGRE. In full, the CDR3 reads CASSIDHLVGRELFF. The whole variable domain, filled in from reference TRBV19 and TRBJ2-2, reads DGGITQSPKYLFRKEGQNVTLSCEQNLNHDAMYWYRQDPGQGLRLIYYSQIVNDFQKGDIAEGYSVSREKKESFPLTVTSAQKNPTAFYLCASSIDHLVGRELFFGEGSRLTVL.

Worth noting for this clone: The DNA ends 3 residues before the CDR3 does, and the rest of the CDR3 is filled in from the germline J gene. The rearrangement joins TRBV19 to TRBJ1-2; D unresolved. Germline CDR1 is LNHDA and CDR2 is SQIVND (reference sequence). The CDR3 covers 16 residues. This chain's CDR3 is CASSMSTSGRSYDYTF. The part of the CDR3 DNA that was read is TGTGCCAGTAGTATGTCTACTAGCGGGAGATCGTACGAC.

Regarding this clone: The CDR3 end falls 3 residues outside the read, so it is completed with the germline J gene. This chain uses TRBV6-1 with TRBJ2-3; TRBD1 matches 9 bases. This CDR3 spans 15 amino acids. Per the germline V gene, CDR1 is MNHNS and CDR2 is SASEGT. The CDR3 spells CASSEATGGQETQYF. CDR3 bases read: TGTGCCAGCAGTGAAGCGACAGGGGGACAAGAGACG.

Concerning this clone: The read terminates 3 residues ahead of where the CDR3 ends, so the germline J gene completes it. The V call is TRBV19, the J call TRBJ1-5; TRBD1 matches 7 bases. V lost 7 bases and J lost 1; bases outside the gene matches: 4. Germline lookup yields CDR1 LNHDA and CDR2 SQIVND (reference sequence). The CDR3 covers 14 residues. The DNA read from the CDR3 is TGTGCCAGTATCAGGACAGGCAGCAATCAGCCC. This gives the protein CASIRTGSNQP. The entire CDR3 is CASIRTGSNQPQHF.

Regarding this clone: The observed sequence ends 3 residues before the CDR3 terminus, with the missing tail filled in from the germline J gene. The J gene is TRBJ2-4, the V gene TRBV18, with D perhaps TRBD2 (6 bases). The CDR3 consists of 15 residues. Germline CDR1 and CDR2: KGHSH and LQKENI. The CDR3 spells CASSPPSFADYGQYF. The CDR3 bases that were read are TGTGCCAGCTCACCACCGTCTTTTGCGGACTATGGT.

A word on this clone: The CDR3 end is not reached by the read, which stops 3 residues before it; the germline J gene fills it in. The chain has TRBV7-9 and TRBJ2-5, with 8 nucleotides matching TRBD1. V gave up 5 bases and J gave up 2 bases; unmatched junction bases: 4. The CDR3 length is 14 residues. The germline V gene has CDR1 SEHNR and CDR2 FQNEAQ (reference sequence). Partial CDR3 DNA: TGTGCCAGCAGCCAGGACAGGGCACAAGAGACC. It translates to CASSQDRAQET. The CDR3 in its entirety is CASSQDRAQETQYF.

On this clone: From the germline J gene comes the end of the CDR3, since the read stops 3 residues before it. The V and J genes are TRBV20-1 and TRBJ2-7; D is perhaps TRBD2 (6 bases). V lost 3 bases, J lost 4 bases, and 22 bases lay in between. Per the germline V gene, CDR1 is DFQATT and CDR2 is SNEGSKA (reference sequence). The CDR3 consists of 16 residues. CDR3 in amino acids: CSASIGRPRRGYEQYF. The CDR3 bases that were read are TGCAGTGCTAGTATTGGTCGCCCCCGGAGGGGATACGAG.

This CDR3 reads CASAGQTQETQYF. The covered CDR3 bases are TGTGCCAGCGCGGGGCAGACCCAAGAGACC. This chain connects TRBV5-5 to TRBJ2-5, with TRBD2 as a possible D gene (6 bases). The CDR3 is cut off 3 residues early in the read; its end comes from the germline J gene. The CDR3 is 13 residues long. The V end was cut by 7 bases, the J end by 1 base, with 11 bases between. Germline loops: CDR1 SGHKS, CDR2 YYEKEE (reference sequence).

For this clone: The sequence runs out 3 residues before the end of the CDR3; the remainder is reconstructed from the germline J gene. The chain combines TRBV7-6 with TRBJ2-1; 11 bases are a match to TRBD2. Trimming took 6 bases from V and 5 from J; bases not matched to a gene: 6. CDR3 length equals 15 residues. In germline, CDR1 is SGHVS, CDR2 FNYEAQ. The sequenced CDR3 bases are TGTGCCAGCAGAGCACTAGCGGGAGCAGACAATGAG. Amino acids: CASRALAGADNE. The entire CDR3 sequence reads CASRALAGADNEQFF.

In regard to this clone: Sequencing ends 3 residues short of the CDR3 end; the germline J gene provides the rest. The V call is TRBV19, the J call TRBJ1-4, with D possibly matching TRBD1 (5 bases). Germline loops: CDR1 LNHDA, CDR2 SQIVND (reference sequence). CDR3 length: 15 amino acids. Trimming pared 3 bases from V and 4 bases from J, leaving 12 bases between. The chain's CDR3 is CASSMDVGGNEKLFF. The CDR3 DNA, read in part, is TGTGCCAGTAGTATGGACGTGGGGGGTAATGAAAAA.

Notes on this clone: With the read ending 3 residues before the CDR3 end, the germline J gene is used to fill in that end. The chain is built from TRBV20-1 and TRBJ2-3, with D perhaps TRBD1 (5 bases). From germline, CDR1 is DFQATT and CDR2 SNEGSKA (reference sequence). Trimming took 2 bases from V and 1 from J, leaving 7 bases between them. This CDR3 contains 13 residues. CDR3 loop: CSARQQGTDTQYF. CDR3 DNA, as far as it was read: TGCAGTGCTAGACAACAGGGCACAGATACG.

As for this clone: Read data end 3 residues before the CDR3 end; the end is taken from the germline J gene. V gene TRBV11-2 combines with J gene TRBJ2-7; D remains ambiguous. V lost 5 bases to trimming and J lost 6 bases, with 20 bases between them. CDR3 length equals 15 residues. Germline loops: CDR1 SGHAT, CDR2 FQNNGV. CDR3: CASSLFDTTLFEQYF. The part of the CDR3 DNA that was read is TGTGCCAGCAGCCTATTCGACACGACCCTTTTCGAG.

In the case of this clone: Coverage ceases 3 residues before the CDR3 finishes, and the germline J gene fills in the end. The J gene is TRBJ2-1, the V gene TRBV10-1; a possible D gene is TRBD2 (6 bases). The CDR3 extends over 13 amino acids. Trimming cost V 6 bases and J 4 bases, with 10 bases left between them. The germline V gene encodes CDR1 WNHNN and CDR2 SYGVQD (reference sequence). The CDR3 loop is CASRSGPYNEQFF. The covered CDR3 bases are TGCGCCAGCAGGAGCGGGCCTTACAATGAG.

A word on this clone: A read error may produce the germline difference seen at one junction end. Read coverage stops 3 residues before the CDR3 terminus; the germline J gene supplies the remainder. This chain links TRBV20-1 with TRBJ1-5, with D possibly being TRBD1 (5 bases). Looked up from germline, CDR1 is DFQATT and CDR2 is SNEGSKA (reference sequence). The CDR3 is 16 amino acids. The sequenced part of the CDR3 DNA is TGCACTGCTAGACGTTCAGGGTTACGAAGCAATCAGCCC. As protein: CTARRSGLRSNQP. From start to end, the CDR3 is CTARRSGLRSNQPQHF.

Of note for this clone: The read ends 3 residues shy of where the CDR3 ends; the end is completed using the germline J gene. This chain uses TRBV7-6 with TRBJ2-7, with 9 bases lining up with TRBD1. The CDR3 has 17 amino acids. J was trimmed by 6 bases and V by 0 bases; bases with no gene match: 12. Germline CDR1 SGHVS, CDR2 FNYEAQ. CDR3 DNA (partial): TGTGCCAGCAGCTTAGCGGTCCCGGGACAGGGATACACCGAG. Translating it yields CASSLAVPGQGYTE. The whole CDR3 is CASSLAVPGQGYTEQYF. Full variable domain (rest looked up from reference TRBV7-6 and TRBJ2-7): GAGVSQSPRYKVTKRGQDVALRCDPISGHVSLYWYRQALGQGPEFLTYFNYEAQQDKSGLPNDRFSAERPEGSISTLTIQRTEQRDSAMYRCASSLAVPGQGYTEQYFGPGTRLTVT.